The 32 T cell receptor beta chains below come from one sample, sequenced in a study of Graves' ophthalmopathy and Graves' hyperthyroidism. Using RNA transcripts, the TCR beta CDR3 regions were amplified. HTBI primers were employed in first-round RT-PCR, then a second-round multiplex PCR followed. TCRdb analysed the multiplex PCR reads with MiXCR anew, one entry per CDR3 protein. The table includes a few hundred thousand distinct CDR3 sequences, 17% detected once. Sequenced material: peripheral blood. The receptors were sampled from an adult man with Graves' ophthalmopathy.

This clonotype was observed many times. This chain connects TRBV20-1 to TRBJ1-2; TRBD1 matches at 7 bases. V dropped 3 bases and J dropped 7; count of bases not matched to a gene: 2. Germline assignment: CDR1 DFQATT and CDR2 SNEGSKA (reference sequence). CDR3 length equals 11 residues. CDR3 in DNA: TGCAGTGCTAGGGGGGACAGTGGCTACACCTTC. This sequence encodes CSARGDSGYTF.

Many counts were recorded for this clonotype. This chain joins TRBV20-1 and TRBJ2-7, with TRBD1 matching over 9 bases. Germline loops: CDR1 DFQATT, CDR2 SNEGSKA (reference sequence). V was clipped by 5 bases and J by 5 bases; unmatched bases: 16. The CDR3 runs 16 residues. The CDR3 loop is CSAENLGQGSSNEQYF. DNA of the CDR3: TGCAGTGCTGAGAACCTGGGACAGGGTAGTAGTAACGAGCAGTACTTC.

This clonotype was found many times. This sequence joins TRBV28 and TRBJ1-1; possible D gene TRBD1, 5 bases. The CDR3 extends over 12 amino acids. Germline V gene lookup returns CDR1 MDHEN and CDR2 SYDVKM. Trimming removed 6 bases at V and 10 bases at J, with 15 bases between. CDR3 residues: CASSPPLGVAFF. The CDR3 DNA follows: TGTGCCAGCAGCCCCCCGTTGGGGGTAGCTTTCTTT.

This clonotype qualifies as medium-sized (0.01 to 0.1%). J is TRBJ2-7 and V is TRBV6-2 or TRBV6-3; perhaps D is TRBD1 or TRBD2 (5 bases each). The germline CDR1 and CDR2 sequences are MNHEY and SVGEGT. This CDR3 contains 17 residues. With 2 bases removed from V and 3 bases from J, the gap between germline ends came to 20 bases. CDR3: CASSYPPGRGWDYEQYF. CDR3 DNA sequence: TGTGCCAGCAGTTACCCTCCGGGAAGGGGATGGGACTACGAGCAGTACTTC.

The chain combines TRBV6-1 with TRBJ1-1; 7 positions agree with TRBD1. V shed 7 bases and J 5 bases; nucleotides not matched to a gene: 13. The germline V gene has CDR1 MNHNS and CDR2 SASEGT. This CDR3 has 15 residues. CDR3 in DNA: TGTGCCAGCACCGAGGGACAGACAGGGAGAACTGAAGCTTTCTTT. It translates to CASTEGQTGRTEAFF.

This clonotype was observed many times. Likely a read error: the CDR3 ends without its conserved phenylalanine or tryptophan. The chain links TRBV24-1 to TRBJ2-5, with a weak D call TRBD1 (6 bases). CDR3 length: 13 residues. V dropped 4 bases and J dropped 5 bases, with 10 bases sitting between them. The germline gives CDR1 KGHDR, CDR2 SFDVKD. The DNA for the CDR3 is TGTGCCACCAGTGAGGGACATACTGAGACCCAGTACTCC. Translating it yields CATSEGHTETQYS.

This clonotype was counted at least ten times. The chain uses TRBV6-1 and TRBJ1-2; 9 bases align to TRBD1. Unmatched junction bases numbered 5, after V lost 4 bases and J lost 5 bases. CDR1 MNHNS and CDR2 SASEGT come from the germline V gene. The CDR3 has 14 residues. CDR3 residues: CASSADRGAYGYTF. CDR3 DNA: TGTGCCAGCAGTGCTGACAGGGGGGCTTATGGCTACACCTTC.

This clonotype was observed many times. The chain has TRBV30 and TRBJ2-7; 10 nucleotides align to TRBD1. The ends lost 5 bases at V and 5 bases at J; junction bases unmatched: 9. From germline, CDR1 is GTSNPN and CDR2 SVGIG (reference sequence). The CDR3 is 14 residues long. Written as DNA, the CDR3 is TGTGCCTGGGGACGGGACAGGGGTTCCCACGAGCAGTACTTC. Its protein product is CAWGRDRGSHEQYF.

The rearrangement uses TRBV6-2 or TRBV6-3 and TRBJ2-5; D is perhaps TRBD2 (5 bases). Trimming stripped 2 bases from V and 10 bases from J, with 5 bases between. This CDR3 contains 10 residues. CDR1 MNHEY and CDR2 SVGEGT come from the germline V gene. In nucleotides, the CDR3 is TGTGCCAGCAGTTACGGAGGCCAGTACTTC. Translating gives CASSYGGQYF.

This clonotype appeared once. The V gene is TRBV12-3 or TRBV12-4, the J gene TRBJ1-6; 8 bases are shared with TRBD1. This CDR3 has 12 amino acids. The J segment lost 7 bases and the V segment lost 10 bases, leaving 3 bases of the junction unmatched. The CDR3 DNA reads as TGTGCCATCGGGACAGGAAATTCACCCCTCCACTTT. Encoded protein: CAIGTGNSPLHF.

This clonotype is a singleton in its sample. The chain is built from TRBV6-2 or TRBV6-3 and TRBJ1-3, with 7 bases lining up with TRBD1. The V and J ends lost 2 bases and 4 bases, in that order; junction bases with no gene match: 2. The CDR3 covers 14 residues. Germline CDR1 is MNHEY and CDR2 is SVGEGT. The CDR3 here is CASSYGTEGNTIYF. DNA for the CDR3: TGTGCCAGCAGTTACGGGACAGAAGGAAACACCATATATTTT.

This clonotype was recorded many times. The chain is built from TRBV4-3 and TRBJ2-5; TRBD2 matches at 8 bases. Germline V gene data show CDR1 as LGHNA and CDR2 as YSLEER. J was trimmed by 5 bases and V by 0 bases; bases with no gene match: 17. The CDR3 length is 19 residues. DNA of the CDR3: TGCGCCAGCAGCCAAGAATACGGAGGCGGGGGGTTAGAGCGGGAGACCCAGTACTTC. Translating gives CASSQEYGGGGLERETQYF.

Many counts were recorded for this clonotype. The genes are TRBV4-2 and TRBJ2-7; D is perhaps TRBD2 (5 bases). The V end lost 1 base, the J end lost 2 bases, and 12 bases lay between the germline ends. Germline V CDR1 and CDR2: LGHNA, YNFKEQ. There are 15 residues in the CDR3. The CDR3 DNA follows: TGTGCCAGCAGCCAAGGATTTAGCGCCACCTACGAGCAGTACTTC. It yields the protein CASSQGFSATYEQYF.

V is TRBV6-1 and J is TRBJ2-7; possibly TRBD1 or TRBD2 for D (6 bases each). Per the germline V gene, CDR1 is MNHNS and CDR2 is SASEGT. Between the trimmed V and J ends, which lost 4 bases and 6 bases, there was a span of 19 bases. This CDR3 is built from 15 residues. The DNA for the CDR3 is TGTGCCAGCAGTGCCCCCGTTTGGGGGGCTGGCGAGCAGTACTTC. Protein: CASSAPVWGAGEQYF.

J is TRBJ1-1 and V is TRBV30; 7 bases match TRBD1. The ends lost 4 bases at V and 6 bases at J; junction bases unmatched: 8. The CDR3 is made up of 13 amino acids. Germline CDR1 is GTSNPN and CDR2 is SVGIG (reference sequence). Here the CDR3 DNA reads TGTGCCTGGACAAACAGGGGAGCCGCTGAAGCTTTCTTT. Its translation: CAWTNRGAAEAFF.

This clonotype was counted many times. This chain joins TRBV5-1 and TRBJ2-7; TRBD1 matches at 7 bases. CDR1 and CDR2 (germline): SGHRS, YFSETQ. V shed 6 bases and J 0 bases; nucleotides not matched to a gene: 6. The CDR3 runs 14 residues. The CDR3 region is CASTTGTASYEQYF. The CDR3, as DNA: TGCGCCAGCACCACCGGGACAGCCTCCTACGAGCAGTACTTC.

This chain joins TRBV6-2 or TRBV6-3 and TRBJ2-7; 9 bases are shared with TRBD1. Germline values: CDR1 MNHEY, CDR2 SVGEGT. CDR3 length: 14 amino acids. The J segment lost 3 bases and the V segment lost 6 bases, leaving 6 bases of the junction unmatched. CDR3 DNA sequence: TGTGCCAGCAGGCTGACAGGGGGTAACTACGAGCAGTACTTC. Its translation: CASRLTGGNYEQYF.

The chain couples TRBV7-8 to TRBJ2-5; tentatively, D is TRBD1 or TRBD2 (5 bases each). This CDR3 comprises 15 residues. Trimming removed 4 bases from V and 2 bases from J, with 14 bases in between. Germline loops: CDR1 SGHVS, CDR2 FQNEAQ. CDR3 DNA: TGTGCCAGCAGCTGGACCCCCGGGGCACAAGAGACCCAGTACTTC. This translates into CASSWTPGAQETQYF.

This clonotype was seen repeatedly, ten times or more. The chain recombines TRBV12-3 or TRBV12-4 with TRBJ1-1; D gene unclear. Trimming removed 1 base from V and 3 bases from J, with 9 bases in between. The CDR3 is made up of 14 amino acids. The CDR3 loop reads CASSLVNRDTEAFF. CDR3 DNA sequence: TGTGCCAGCAGTTTAGTGAATAGAGACACTGAAGCTTTCTTT.

This clonotype appeared many times. The J gene is TRBJ1-2, the V gene TRBV20-1, with 10 bases identical to TRBD1. The trim removed 5 bases at V and 4 bases at J, leaving 4 bases unmatched. The length of the CDR3 is 13 residues. The V gene's germline CDR1 is DFQATT and CDR2 SNEGSKA (reference sequence). The CDR3 DNA reads TGCAGTGCTCCTAGACAGGGGGCCTATGGCTACACCTTC. It is translated as CSAPRQGAYGYTF.

Ten or more counts support this clonotype. The chain carries TRBV5-1 and TRBJ2-7; TRBD1 matches 9 bases. CDR1 SGHRS and CDR2 YFSETQ come from the germline V gene. CDR3 length: 14 amino acids. V trimming: 3 bases; J trimming: 6 bases; junction bases outside the gene matches: 7. The CDR3 protein is CASSSGTGSVEQYF. In DNA form, the CDR3 reads TGCGCCAGCAGCTCCGGGACAGGGTCGGTCGAGCAGTACTTC.

At least ten counts were recorded for this clonotype. The CDR3 region has the DNA TGTGCCAGCACAGGGGCGATTAAAAACATTCAGTACTTC. It yields the protein CASTGAIKNIQYF. The rearrangement joins TRBV12-3 or TRBV12-4 to TRBJ2-4; D is perhaps TRBD1 (6 bases). The CDR3 extends over 13 amino acids. Trimming pared 7 bases from V and 4 bases from J, leaving 11 bases between.

This clonotype was picked up many times. V and J are TRBV3-1 and TRBJ1-5; D is unclear. Germline V gene data show CDR1 as LGHDT and CDR2 as YNNKEL (reference sequence). This CDR3 has 15 amino acids. V was shortened by 0 bases and J by 2 bases, with 8 bases between the two germline ends. As DNA, the CDR3 is TGTGCCAGCAGCCAAGATTCCGCAGGCAATCAGCCCCAGCATTTT. Translation gives CASSQDSAGNQPQHF. Complete variable domain (other parts from reference TRBV3-1 and TRBJ1-5): DTAVSQTPKYLVTQMGNDKSIKCEQNLGHDTMYWYKQDSKKFLKIMFSYNNKELIINETVPNRFSPKSPDKAHLNLHINSLELGDSAVYFCASSQDSAGNQPQHFGDGTRLSIL.

Ten or more counts support this clonotype. This chain connects TRBV6-5 to TRBJ2-7, with a possible D match to TRBD2 (6 bases). This CDR3 is 12 amino acids long. The V end was cut by 3 bases, the J end by 6 bases, with 9 bases between. The germline V gene encodes CDR1 MNHEY and CDR2 SVGAGI. The chain's CDR3 is CASSYRGGEQYF. The CDR3 region has the DNA TGTGCCAGCAGTTATAGGGGAGGCGAGCAGTACTTC.

This clonotype was observed many times. The chain employs TRBV12-3 or TRBV12-4 and TRBJ2-3, with 7 bases identical to TRBD1. This CDR3 has 11 residues. With V trimmed by 2 bases and J by 13 bases, 3 bases remained unmatched. The CDR3: CASSLRDREYF. The CDR3 DNA reads as TGTGCCAGCAGTTTACGGGACAGAGAGTATTTT.

This clonotype was observed a handful of times. The junction shows a germline mismatch at one end, possibly a read error. The chain uses TRBV2 and TRBJ1-5, with 7 bases matching TRBD1. CDR3 length equals 16 residues. Germline-derived CDR1 and CDR2 are SNHLY and FYNNEI. The DNA of the CDR3 is TGTGCCAGCAGGGACCCCGGGACAGCTAACAATCAGACCCAGCATTTT. Encoded protein: CASRDPGTANNQTQHF.

In its sample, this clonotype was seen a few times. The chain joins TRBV28 to TRBJ2-5; 9 nucleotides align to TRBD2. Germline trimming cut 5 bases from V and 5 bases from J; bases unmatched to any gene: 9. Germline assignment: CDR1 MDHEN and CDR2 SYDVKM. This CDR3 has 15 amino acids. CDR3 DNA: TGTGCCAGCAGTCTAGCGGGGCTTGTCTTGGAGACCCAGTACTTC. Its protein is CASSLAGLVLETQYF.

This clonotype was detected many times. V gene TRBV28 combines with J gene TRBJ1-2; 8 bases are a match to TRBD1. This CDR3 is 13 amino acids long. Germline V gene data show CDR1 as MDHEN and CDR2 as SYDVKM. With 5 bases clipped from V and 8 bases from J, the junction kept 7 bases outside the gene matches. This chain's CDR3 is CASSDRGGRGYTF. CDR3 DNA: TGTGCCAGCAGTGACAGGGGAGGTAGGGGCTACACCTTC.

This clonotype was recorded many times. The CDR3 here is CASGLDLMNTEAFF. DNA of the CDR3: TGTGCTAGTGGACTGGACCTTATGAACACTGAAGCTTTCTTT. The chain recombines TRBV12-5 with TRBJ1-1; unclear D gene. Germline V gene sequence: CDR1 LGHNT, CDR2 FRNRAP. The CDR3 is 14 residues long. V lost 6 bases, J lost 0 bases, and 11 bases lay in between.

This clonotype was observed many times. This chain joins TRBV30 and TRBJ1-6; D may be TRBD1 (6 bases). The CDR3 is made up of 15 amino acids. Trimming pared 7 bases from V and 2 bases from J, leaving 15 bases between. Germline lookup yields CDR1 GTSNPN and CDR2 SVGIG (reference sequence). CDR3 in DNA: TGTGCCTTCGGAGCAGGGGCGGCCTATAATTCACCCCTCCACTTT. This encodes CAFGAGAAYNSPLHF.

Ten or more counts support this clonotype. The chain uses TRBV7-2 and TRBJ1-2; possibly TRBD1 for D (6 bases). CDR1 is SGHTA, CDR2 FQGNSA, per germline. Trimming removed 1 base from V and 8 bases from J, with 14 bases in between. The CDR3 totals 14 residues. CDR3 nucleotide sequence: TGTGCCAGCAGCTTAGTGGGGGGGCAGGGCGGCTACACCTTC. Translating gives CASSLVGGQGGYTF.

The rearrangement uses TRBV12-3 or TRBV12-4 and TRBJ1-2; D is possibly TRBD1 (5 bases). Trimming pared 6 bases from V and 7 bases from J, leaving 12 bases between. This CDR3 contains 12 residues. The CDR3 DNA is TGTGCCAGCAGCCTAGGGACGTCTGGCTACACCTTC. Encoded protein: CASSLGTSGYTF.